A selection of T cell receptor beta chains follows, all from one sample in a study of blood T cell repertoires in COVID-19. Data came from immunoSEQ multiplex PCR; TCRdb stores just in-frame clones and leaves some out. The sample yields about 200,000 clones, 65% to 90% seen once. Sequences were obtained from peripheral blood. These receptors were taken from a man aged 45-60 years with acute or convalescent COVID-19. CDR3s include the opening cysteine and the closing phenylalanine or tryptophan. The order of the fields is V gene, CDR3 protein.

V gene: TRBV29-1; CDR3 protein: CSVEDQSKRAGWNTEAFF
V gene: TRBV11-2; CDR3 protein: CASSFLAGLAGGQETQYF
V gene: TRBV19; CDR3 protein: CASSIRDRRYEQYF
V gene: TRBV19; CDR3 protein: CASSISLAGALGGGFF
V gene: TRBV7-2; CDR3 protein: CASSLVAGGGTEAFF
V gene: TRBV18; CDR3 protein: CASSPQNARAGQEKLFF
V gene: TRBV15; CDR3 protein: CATSSGQLNQPQHF
V gene: TRBV12-3/TRBV12-4; CDR3 protein: CASSQTGNTEAFF
V gene: TRBV5-1; CDR3 protein: CASSWTLVRGEQYF
V gene: TRBV15; CDR3 protein: CATSVRTVSYEQYF
V gene: TRBV6-5; CDR3 protein: CASSSGTPTEQYF